Here is one TCR beta chain with its context. What it binds is not known. These data are taken from a study of T cell therapy after organ transplantation. Study-level background: T cells were expanded about two weeks with 30 CMV class I/II epitopes. 4 to 8 weeks after therapy completion, short-term post-therapy blood was collected. Overall study findings and caveats: CD8 clonality fold change after therapy inversely tracked pretherapy clonality.

Sequenced by immunoSEQ multiplex PCR; TCRdb stores in-frame clones only, minus some. Found here are some 6,000 clones, 74% of them singletons; the top ten hold about 30%. The germline V and J ends were trimmed by 5 bases and 4 bases, with 12 bases remaining between them. The CDR3 has 14 amino acids. Germline V gives CDR1 MDHEN, CDR2 SYDVKM. Time point here: 4-8 weeks after completion of therapy. This clonotype originated in a human patient who had received a solid organ transplant and had CMV disease. Some T cells may have come from the graft donor. The chain employs TRBV28 and TRBJ1-5, with D uncertain. The source material was CD8+ T cells from blood, sampled after autologous CMV-specific T cell therapy. The CDR3 here is CASSPLWGNQPQHF. CDR3 sequence (DNA): TGTGCCAGCAGTCCACTGTGGGGAAATCAGCCCCAGCATTTT.